Sequencing of this TCR beta chain was carried out in a study of T-cell memory formation after mild COVID-19. Study summary: For the most part, TCR clusters were specific to one donor. The study, taken as a whole, reports: Among contracting clones, CD4+ were mainly CM/EM and CD8+ enriched in EMRA. That cross-reactive memory joined was suggested by some responding clones appearing in pre-infection memory.

Constant-segment primers were used for 5'RACE, and the resulting TCR alpha and TCR beta cDNA libraries carried sample barcodes and UMIs. TCRdb fed the 5' RACE reads into MiXCR, producing one record per CDR3 protein. Of some 120,000 distinct CDR3 sequences detected, over 15% appear once; the ten largest clones hold approximately 4.7%. A remark on this clonotype: Its antigen is unknown.

CDR1 SGHTA and CDR2 FQGNSA come from the germline V gene. The V gene end was trimmed by 2 bases and the J gene end by 11 bases; junction bases not matched to a gene: 8. The CDR3 is 14 amino acids. This receptor was obtained from a man younger than 30 who had mild COVID-19 (a few samples of this study predate the infection). Cell type and time point are not known. V usage is TRBV7-2 and J usage is TRBJ2-1; 8 bases are shared with TRBD2. Sequencing was done on a sample of PBMCs or a T cell subset sorted from them (not recorded which). In DNA, the CDR3 is TGTGCCAGCAGCTTAAGGGGTAGCGGGACTAAGCAGTTCTTC. Translating it yields CASSLRGSGTKQFF.